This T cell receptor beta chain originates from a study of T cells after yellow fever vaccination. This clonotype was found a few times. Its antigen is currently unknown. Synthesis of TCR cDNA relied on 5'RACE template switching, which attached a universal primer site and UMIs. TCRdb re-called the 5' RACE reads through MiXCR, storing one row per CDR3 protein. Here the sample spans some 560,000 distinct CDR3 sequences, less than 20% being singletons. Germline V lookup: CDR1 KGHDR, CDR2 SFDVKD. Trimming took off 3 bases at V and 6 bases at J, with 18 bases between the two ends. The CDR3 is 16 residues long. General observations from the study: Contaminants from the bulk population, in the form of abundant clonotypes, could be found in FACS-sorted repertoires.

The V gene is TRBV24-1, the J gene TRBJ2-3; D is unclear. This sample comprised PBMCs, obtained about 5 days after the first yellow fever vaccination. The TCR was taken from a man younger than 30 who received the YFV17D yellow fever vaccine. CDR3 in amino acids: CATSDANDLLWDTQYF. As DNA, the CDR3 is TGTGCCACCAGTGATGCCAACGACCTCTTGTGGGATACGCAGTATTTT.